The clone carrying this TCR beta chain was picked up a small number of times. This specimen comes from a study of beta chain features in type 1 diabetes. This CDR3 comprises 14 residues. Germline V gene lookup returns CDR1 SEHNR and CDR2 FQNEAQ (reference sequence). Trimming took off 7 bases at V and 6 bases at J, with 17 bases between the two ends. The study reverse transcribed the entire isolated RNA, so it sequenced expressed TCRB transcripts. The repertoire was sequenced with immunoSEQ multiplex PCR; TCRdb's copy has only in-frame clones and lacks some. Of around 340,000 clones in the sample, 8% are singletons; the top ten hold 0.44%.

The sequenced material came from central memory CD4+ T cells from blood. The receptor comes from a woman aged 18-35 years in good health. The V call is TRBV7-9, the J call TRBJ2-3; D uncertain. The DNA of the CDR3 is TGTGCCAGCATCCCGCATGTTCCCCAGGATACGCAGTATTTT. This translates into CASIPHVPQDTQYF.